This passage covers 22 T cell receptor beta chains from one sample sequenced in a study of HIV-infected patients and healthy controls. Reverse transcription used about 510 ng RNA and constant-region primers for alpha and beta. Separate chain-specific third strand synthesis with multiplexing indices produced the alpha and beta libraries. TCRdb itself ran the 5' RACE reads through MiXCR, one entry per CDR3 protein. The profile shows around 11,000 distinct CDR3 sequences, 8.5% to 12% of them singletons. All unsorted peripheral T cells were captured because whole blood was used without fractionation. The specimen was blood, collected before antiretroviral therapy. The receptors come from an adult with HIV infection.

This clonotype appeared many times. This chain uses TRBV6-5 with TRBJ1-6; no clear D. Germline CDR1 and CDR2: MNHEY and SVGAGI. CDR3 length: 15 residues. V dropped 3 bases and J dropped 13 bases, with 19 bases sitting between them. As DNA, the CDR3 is TGTGCCAGCAGTTATGTGTTGGGATTCGAGAGGCCCCTCCACTTT. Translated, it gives CASSYVLGFERPLHF.

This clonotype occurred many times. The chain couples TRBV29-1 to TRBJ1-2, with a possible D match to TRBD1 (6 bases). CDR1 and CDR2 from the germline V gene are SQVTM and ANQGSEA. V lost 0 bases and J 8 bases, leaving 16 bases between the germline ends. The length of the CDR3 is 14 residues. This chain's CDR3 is CSVEDRNRVIGYTF. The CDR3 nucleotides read TGCAGCGTTGAAGATCGGAACAGGGTGATCGGCTACACCTTC. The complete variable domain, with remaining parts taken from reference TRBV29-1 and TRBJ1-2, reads SAVISQKPSRDICQRGTSLTIQCQVDSQVTMMFWYRQQPGQSLTLIATANQGSEATYESGFVIDKFPISRPNLTFSTLTVSNMSPEDSSIYLCSVEDRNRVIGYTFGSGTRLTVV.

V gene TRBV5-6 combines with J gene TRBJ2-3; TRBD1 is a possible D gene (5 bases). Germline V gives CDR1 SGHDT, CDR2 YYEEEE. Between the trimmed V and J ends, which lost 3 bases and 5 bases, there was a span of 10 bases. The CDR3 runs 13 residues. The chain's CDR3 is CASSSTGIDTQYF. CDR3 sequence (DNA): TGTGCCAGCAGCTCTACAGGCATAGATACGCAGTATTTT. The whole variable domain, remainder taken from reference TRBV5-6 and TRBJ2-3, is DAGVTQSPTHLIKTRGQQVTLRCSPKSGHDTVSWYQQALGQGPQFIFQYYEEEERQRGNFPDRFSGHQFPNYSSELNVNALLLGDSALYLCASSSTGIDTQYFGPGTRLTVL.

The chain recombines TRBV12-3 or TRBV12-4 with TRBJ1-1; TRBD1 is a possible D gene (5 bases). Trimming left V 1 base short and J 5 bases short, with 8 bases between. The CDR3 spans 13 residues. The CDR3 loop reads CASSLEQETEAFF. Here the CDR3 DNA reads TGTGCCAGCAGTTTAGAACAGGAAACTGAAGCTTTCTTT.

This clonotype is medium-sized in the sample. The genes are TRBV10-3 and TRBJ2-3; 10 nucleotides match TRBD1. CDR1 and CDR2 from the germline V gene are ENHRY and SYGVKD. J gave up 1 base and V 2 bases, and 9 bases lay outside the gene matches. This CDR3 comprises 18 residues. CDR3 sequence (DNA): TGTGCCATCAGTGAGCCAAGTATCGGGACAGGGGGCACAGATACGCAGTATTTT. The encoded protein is CAISEPSIGTGGTDTQYF.

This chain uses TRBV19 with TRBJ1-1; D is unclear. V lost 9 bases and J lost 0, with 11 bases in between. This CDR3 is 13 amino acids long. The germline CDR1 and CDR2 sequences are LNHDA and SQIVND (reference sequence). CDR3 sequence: CASSDRLNTEAFF. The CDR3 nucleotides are TGTGCCAGCTCGGACCGTTTGAACACTGAAGCTTTCTTT.

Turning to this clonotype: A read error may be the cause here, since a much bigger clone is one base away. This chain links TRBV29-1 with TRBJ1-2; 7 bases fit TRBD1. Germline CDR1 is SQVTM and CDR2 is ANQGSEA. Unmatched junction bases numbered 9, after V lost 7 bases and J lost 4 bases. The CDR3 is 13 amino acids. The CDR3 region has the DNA TGCAGCGCTGTTGTCAGGGGGGCCTATGGCTACACCTTC. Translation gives CSAVVRGAYGYTF.

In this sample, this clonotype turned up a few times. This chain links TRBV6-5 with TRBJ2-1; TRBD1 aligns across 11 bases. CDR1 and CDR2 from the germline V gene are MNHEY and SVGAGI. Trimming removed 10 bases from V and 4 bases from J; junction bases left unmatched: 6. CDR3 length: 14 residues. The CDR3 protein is CATTGTGGYNEQFF. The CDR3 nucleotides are TGTGCCACTACTGGGACAGGGGGGTACAATGAGCAGTTCTTC.

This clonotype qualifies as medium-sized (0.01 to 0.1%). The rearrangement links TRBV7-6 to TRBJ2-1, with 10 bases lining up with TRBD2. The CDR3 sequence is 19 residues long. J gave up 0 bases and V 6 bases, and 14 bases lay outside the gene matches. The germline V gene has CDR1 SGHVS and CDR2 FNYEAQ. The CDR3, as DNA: TGTGCCAGCAGTTACAGCATTCCGGGACTAGCGATCTCCTACAATGAGCAGTTCTTC. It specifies CASSYSIPGLAISYNEQFF.

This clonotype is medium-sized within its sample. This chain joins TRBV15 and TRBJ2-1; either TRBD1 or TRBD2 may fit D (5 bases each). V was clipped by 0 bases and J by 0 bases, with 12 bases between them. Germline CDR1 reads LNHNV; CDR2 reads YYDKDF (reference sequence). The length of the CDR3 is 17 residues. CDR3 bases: TGTGCCACCAGCAGAGAGGGACCCGCTAGCTCCTACAATGAGCAGTTCTTC. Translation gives CATSREGPASSYNEQFF.

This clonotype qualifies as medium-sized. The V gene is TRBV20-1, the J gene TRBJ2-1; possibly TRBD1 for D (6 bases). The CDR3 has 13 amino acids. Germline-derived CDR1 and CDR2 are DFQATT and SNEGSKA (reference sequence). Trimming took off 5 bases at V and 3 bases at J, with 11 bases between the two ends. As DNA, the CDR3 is TGCAGTGCTCCGGGGACACTCTACAATGAGCAGTTCTTC. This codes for CSAPGTLYNEQFF.

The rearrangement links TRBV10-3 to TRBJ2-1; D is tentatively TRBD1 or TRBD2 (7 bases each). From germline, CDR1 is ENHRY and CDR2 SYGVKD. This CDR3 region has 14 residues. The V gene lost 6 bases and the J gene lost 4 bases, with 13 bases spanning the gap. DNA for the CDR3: TGTGCCATCAGGGGGGGGGACAGATACAATGAGCAGTTCTTC. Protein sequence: CAIRGGDRYNEQFF.

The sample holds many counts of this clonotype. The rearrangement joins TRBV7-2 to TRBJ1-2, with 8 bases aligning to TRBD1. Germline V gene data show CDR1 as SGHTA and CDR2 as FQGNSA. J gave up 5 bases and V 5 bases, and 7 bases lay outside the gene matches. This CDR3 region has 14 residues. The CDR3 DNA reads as TGTGCCAGCAGCCCCAGGGGGCGTTGGTATGGCTACACCTTC. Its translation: CASSPRGRWYGYTF. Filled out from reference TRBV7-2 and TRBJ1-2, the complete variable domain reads GAGVSQSPSNKVTEKGKDVELRCDPISGHTALYWYRQSLGQGLEFLIYFQGNSAPDKSGLPSDRFSAERTGGSVSTLTIQRTQQEDSAVYLCASSPRGRWYGYTFGSGTRLTVV.

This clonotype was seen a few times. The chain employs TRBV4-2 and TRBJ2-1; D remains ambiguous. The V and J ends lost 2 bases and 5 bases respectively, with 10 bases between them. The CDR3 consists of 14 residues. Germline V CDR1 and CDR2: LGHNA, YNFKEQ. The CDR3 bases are TGTGCCAGCAGCCAATCAGACCTTCACAATGAGCAGTTCTTC. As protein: CASSQSDLHNEQFF.

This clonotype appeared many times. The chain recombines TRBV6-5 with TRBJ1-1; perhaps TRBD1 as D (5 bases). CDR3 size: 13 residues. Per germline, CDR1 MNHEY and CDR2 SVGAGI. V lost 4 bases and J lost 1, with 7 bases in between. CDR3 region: CASSFGQNTEAFF. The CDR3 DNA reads TGTGCCAGCAGTTTTGGACAGAACACTGAAGCTTTCTTT.

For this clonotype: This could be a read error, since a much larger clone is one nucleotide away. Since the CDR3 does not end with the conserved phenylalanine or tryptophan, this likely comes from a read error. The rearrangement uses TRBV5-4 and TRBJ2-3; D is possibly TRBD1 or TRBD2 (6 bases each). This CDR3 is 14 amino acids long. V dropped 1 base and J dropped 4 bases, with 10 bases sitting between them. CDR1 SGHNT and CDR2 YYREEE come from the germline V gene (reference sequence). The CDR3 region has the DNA TGTGCCAGCAGCTTGCTGGGGGGCTCAGATACGCAGTATGTT. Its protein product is CASSLLGGSDTQYV.

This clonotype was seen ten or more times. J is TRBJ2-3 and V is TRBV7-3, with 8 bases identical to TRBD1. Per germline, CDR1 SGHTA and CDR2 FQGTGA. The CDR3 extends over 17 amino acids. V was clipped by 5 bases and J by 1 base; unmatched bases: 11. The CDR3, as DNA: TGTGCCAGCAGCCCAGACCGGACAGGGTTCGGCACAGATACGCAGTATTTT. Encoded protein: CASSPDRTGFGTDTQYF.

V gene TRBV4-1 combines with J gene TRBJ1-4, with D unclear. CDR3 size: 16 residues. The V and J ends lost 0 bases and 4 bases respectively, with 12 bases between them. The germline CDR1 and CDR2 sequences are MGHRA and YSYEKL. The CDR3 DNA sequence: TGCGCCAGCAGCCAAGAAGGCACGCGGATTAATGAAAAACTGTTTTTT. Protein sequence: CASSQEGTRINEKLFF.

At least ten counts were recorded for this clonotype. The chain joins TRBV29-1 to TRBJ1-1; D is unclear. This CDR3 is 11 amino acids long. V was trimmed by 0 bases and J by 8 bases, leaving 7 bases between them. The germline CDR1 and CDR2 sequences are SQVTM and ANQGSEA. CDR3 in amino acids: CSVEEDFEAFF. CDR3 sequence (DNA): TGCAGCGTTGAAGAGGATTTCGAAGCTTTCTTT.

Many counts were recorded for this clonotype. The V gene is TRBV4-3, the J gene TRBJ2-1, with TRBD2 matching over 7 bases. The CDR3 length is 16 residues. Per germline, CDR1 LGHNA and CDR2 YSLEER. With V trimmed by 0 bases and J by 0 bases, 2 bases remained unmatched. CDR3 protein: CASSQDLAGSYNEQFF. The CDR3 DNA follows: TGCGCCAGCAGCCAAGATTTAGCGGGCTCCTACAATGAGCAGTTCTTC.

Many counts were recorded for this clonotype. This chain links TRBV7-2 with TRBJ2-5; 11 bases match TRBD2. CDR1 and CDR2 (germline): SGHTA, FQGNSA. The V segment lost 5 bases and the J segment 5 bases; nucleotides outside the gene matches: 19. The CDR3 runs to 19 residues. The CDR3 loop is CASSLLGTDVAGGSETQYF. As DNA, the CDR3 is TGTGCCAGCAGCCTACTTGGGACGGATGTAGCGGGGGGGTCGGAGACCCAGTACTTC.

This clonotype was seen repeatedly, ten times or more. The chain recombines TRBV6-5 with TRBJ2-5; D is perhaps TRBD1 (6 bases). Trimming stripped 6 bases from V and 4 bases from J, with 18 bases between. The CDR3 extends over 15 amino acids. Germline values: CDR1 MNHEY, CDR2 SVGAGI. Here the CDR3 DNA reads TGTGCCAGCAGCGAAACAGGGTCGGGTCGAGAGACCCAGTACTTC. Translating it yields CASSETGSGRETQYF.